The present TCR beta chain was sequenced within a study of shared clonotypes between healthy human individuals. General observations from the study: Clonotype sharing levels among donors were expected to vary with sequencing depth.

Researchers partitioned CD4+ cells into CD45RA+ naive and CD45RA-negative memory subsets. The germline V gene has CDR1 MGHRA and CDR2 YSYEKL. The CDR3 has 18 residues. J was trimmed by 3 bases and V by 2 bases; bases with no gene match: 14. About this clone: Antigen specificity is unknown.

Libraries were prepared by immunoSEQ multiplex PCR; TCRdb keeps only in-frame clonotypes and omits some of them. Altogether under 1,100,000 clones are present, more than 65% being singletons, with the ten largest covering approximately 1.5%. The receptor was isolated from a man aged 18 to 29 in good health. This chain uses TRBV4-1 with TRBJ2-7; 9 bases match TRBD2. The sample was memory CD4+ T cells sorted from blood. Subset meaning: CD45RA-negative fraction. CDR3 sequence (DNA): TGCGCCAGCAGCCAACTATTAAGTGGGGCGGGGGGGCTCTACGAGCAGTACTTC. It encodes CASSQLLSGAGGLYEQYF.